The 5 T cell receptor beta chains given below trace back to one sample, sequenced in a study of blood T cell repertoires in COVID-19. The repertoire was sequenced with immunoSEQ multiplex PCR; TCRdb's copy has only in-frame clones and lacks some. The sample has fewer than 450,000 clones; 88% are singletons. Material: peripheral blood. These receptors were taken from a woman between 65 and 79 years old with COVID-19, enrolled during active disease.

CDR3 protein: CASSLTGTGVSETQYF. Written as DNA, the CDR3 is TGTGCCAGCAGTCTCACCGGGACAGGGGTATCCGAGACCCAGTACTTC. The chain has TRBV28 and TRBJ2-5; 10 nucleotides agree with TRBD1. Trimming removed 5 bases from V and 5 bases from J; junction bases left unmatched: 11. From germline, CDR1 is MDHEN and CDR2 SYDVKM. This CDR3 has 16 residues.

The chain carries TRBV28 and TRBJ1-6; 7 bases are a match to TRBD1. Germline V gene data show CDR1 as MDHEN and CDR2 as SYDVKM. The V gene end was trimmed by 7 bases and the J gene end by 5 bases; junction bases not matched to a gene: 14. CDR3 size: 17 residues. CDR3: CASTSSPYRGHNSPLHF. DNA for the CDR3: TGTGCCAGCACCTCCTCCCCCTACAGGGGCCATAATTCACCCCTCCACTTT.

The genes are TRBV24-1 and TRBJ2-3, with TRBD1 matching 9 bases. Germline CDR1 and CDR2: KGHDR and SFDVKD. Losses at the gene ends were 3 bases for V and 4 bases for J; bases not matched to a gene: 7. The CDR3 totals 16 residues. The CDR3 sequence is CATSDRGQGLADTQYF. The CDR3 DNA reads TGTGCCACCAGTGATCGGGGACAGGGTCTGGCAGATACGCAGTATTTT.

CDR3 loop: CASSYGVREQFF. The CDR3 DNA reads as TGTGCCAGCAGTTACGGCGTGAGGGAGCAGTTCTTC. V is TRBV6-2 or TRBV6-3 and J is TRBJ2-1; no definite D call. Trimming took 2 bases from V and 10 from J, leaving 9 bases between them. Per germline, CDR1 MNHEY and CDR2 SVGEGT. There are 12 residues in the CDR3.

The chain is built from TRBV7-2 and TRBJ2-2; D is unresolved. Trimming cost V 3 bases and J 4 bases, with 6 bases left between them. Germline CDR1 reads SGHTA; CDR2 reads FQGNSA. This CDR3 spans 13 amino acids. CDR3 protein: CASSLRPTGELFF. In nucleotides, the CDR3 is TGTGCCAGCAGCTTGCGTCCCACCGGGGAGCTGTTTTTT.